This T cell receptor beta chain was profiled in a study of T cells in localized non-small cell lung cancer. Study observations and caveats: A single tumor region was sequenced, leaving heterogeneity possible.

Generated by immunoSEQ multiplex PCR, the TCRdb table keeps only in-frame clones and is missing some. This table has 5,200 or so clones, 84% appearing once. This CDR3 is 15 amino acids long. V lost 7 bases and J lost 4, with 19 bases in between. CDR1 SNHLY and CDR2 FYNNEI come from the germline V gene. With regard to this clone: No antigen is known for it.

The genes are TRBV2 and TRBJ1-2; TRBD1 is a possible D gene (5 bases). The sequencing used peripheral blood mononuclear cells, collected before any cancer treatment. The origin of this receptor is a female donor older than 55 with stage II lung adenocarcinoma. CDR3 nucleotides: TGTGCCAGCAAGGGACCGGAACCCGGGGGCTATGGCTACACCTTC. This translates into CASKGPEPGGYGYTF.